Only a few counts were recorded for the clone carrying this T cell receptor beta chain. This sample was included in a study of beta chain features in type 1 diabetes. A single heparinised blood sample, averaging around 110 mL, was obtained per donor. The sequenced template was cDNA made from the entire isolated RNA. Some clones are missing from TCRdb's copy, which holds only in-frame ones; the method was immunoSEQ multiplex PCR. Altogether 130,000 to 150,000 clones are present, about 10% being singletons, with the ten largest covering roughly 1.3%. The origin of this receptor is a man aged 18 to 30 in good health. The sample consisted of naive CD4+ T cells from blood.

The DNA of the CDR3 is TGTGCCAGTAGGATGGACAGGGGAGGCTATGGCTACACCTTC. Its protein product is CASRMDRGGYGYTF. The V gene is TRBV19, the J gene TRBJ1-2, with 9 bases that match TRBD1. Germline V gives CDR1 LNHDA, CDR2 SQIVND (reference sequence). The CDR3 extends over 14 amino acids. V trimming: 6 bases; J trimming: 4 bases; junction bases outside the gene matches: 6.